Only one count was recorded for the clone carrying this T cell receptor (beta chain). Germline CDR1 reads MNHEY; CDR2 reads SVGEGT. Trimming removed 5 bases at V and 6 bases at J, with 6 bases between. This CDR3 spans 11 amino acids. Generated by immunoSEQ multiplex PCR, the TCRdb table keeps only in-frame clones and is missing some. The table records some 200,000 clones, around four fifths of them present only once. The sample comes from a study of blood T cell repertoires in COVID-19. Overall study context: Italy, Spain and the United States were the sources of the convalescent and acute COVID-19 samples.

The chain couples TRBV6-2 or TRBV6-3 to TRBJ2-3; the D is unclear. This sequence originates from a woman older than 75 with active or convalescent COVID-19. The sequencing sample was made of peripheral blood. This CDR3 reads CASSLGDTQYF. In DNA, the CDR3 is TGTGCCAGCAGTCTCGGGGATACGCAGTATTTT.